The entry below describes one TCR beta chain. Its antigen is not yet known. No much larger clonotype is one base removed from it; base qualities were not supplied. The sample is drawn from a study of shared clonotypes between healthy human individuals (dated by TCRdb to 2020 to 2021). About the study as a whole: The cohort comprised a couple of women and a few men aged 18 to 49 years. For each donor, CD4 naive and CD4 memory were each given three plates, CD8 naive was given two plates, and CD8 memory was given one plate. To estimate repertoire size and how much clonotypes are shared between individuals, the study performed deep sequencing of blood TCR repertoires from roughly five healthy adults. Per donor, leukapheresis produced somewhere between about 0.94 and 9 billion PBMCs. To increase sequencing depth and limit assay-specific biases, different laboratories used diverse techniques to prepare libraries and sequence TCR repertoires.

V drops 3 bases and J drops 7 bases, leaving 22 bases in between. The CDR3 contains 17 residues, cysteine and phenylalanine counted. The only DNA kept is the CDR3, 51 bases in frame from the first base. CDR1 and CDR2 are read off the germline V gene as SGDLS and YYNGEE. Donors were healthy HIV-negative adults with no recently reported acute infections or vaccinations. Every donor was a Caucasian adult residing in Nashville, Tennessee, USA. CD4+ T cells were enriched through magnetic negative selection, after which naive cells were positively selected on CD45RA and the remaining negative fraction served as the memory subset. Blood was collected by leukapheresis, and PBMCs were isolated by Ficoll-Histopaque density gradient centrifugation and then cryopreserved in liquid nitrogen vapor phase. Analytical flow cytometry was used to check the purity and quantity of each magnetically sorted T cell population. Each sorted fraction had its genomic DNA isolated and then quantified by UV absorbance on a Nanodrop 2000c.

The full study reports these points: Incomplete sequencing was indicated by rarefaction of sorted-subset datasets, despite the large sequencing depth. Sampling was limited to blood, and TCR repertoires in tissue likely differ from TCR repertoires in blood. Pairwise subsampling led to the expectation that sequencing depth would affect the degree of clonotype sharing among donors. Because the study included a small number of donors, the genetic and exposure-history diversity represented was limited. Larger estimated clonotype richness was generally found for naive subsets than for memory subsets. When several donors were compared, the shared fraction of clonotypes was around 5% for naive CD4, 3.5% to 4% for naive CD8, more than 2% for memory CD4, and 0.4% for memory CD8. Compared with non-shared clonotypes, clonotypes shared by all four sorted-subset donors had higher generation probabilities.

Using the deep immunoSEQ assay, multiplex PCR amplified TCR CDR3 regions from genomic DNA. Genomic DNA extracted from each cell subset was distributed evenly over all wells of several immunoSEQ 96-well plates, and each plate served as one replicate. Each replicate PCR for sorted subsets received about 180 ng genomic DNA, equal to about 30,000 T cell genomes. The purified libraries were quantified using a Qubit 3.0 fluorometer, sized with a Bioanalyzer 2100, and then quantified again using the KAPA Library Quantification kit. Every immunoSEQ 96-well plate was sequenced on a dedicated single-read 150-cycle Illumina NextSeq 550 flow cell. In the original analysis: Because the immunoSEQ output held only junctional sequences and lacked quality scores, the filtering could not match the filtering applied to full-length reads. Sequences were annotated with PyIR, a Python wrapper for IgBLAST v1.9, and V/J genes and CDR3 were assigned using IMGT germline references. Any read was removed if the V/J assignment was weak (E-value above 1e-6), the CDR3 was missing, or the read contained stop codons, out-of-frame junctions, or ambiguous translated residues. V3J clonotypes were defined as sequences sharing an identical inferred V gene, J gene, and CDR3 amino acid sequence. Percentage overlap between repertoires was computed as shared unique clonotypes divided by the size of the smaller repertoire. Three approaches were used to assess repertoire richness: RTK rarefaction, the Chao1 estimator, and Recon v2.1 estimates of unobserved clonotypes. OLGA was used to compute generation probabilities for all TCRbeta clonotypes that the gDNA method yielded from a handful of donors. Imported from immuneACCESS, the table was reduced by TCRdb to in-frame sequences with V and J called. These copies leave out some clones; in studies compared against another copy, an unresolved V gene accounts for under half, and the cause of the remainder is not known. V and J calls and clone size are those listed in that table; D and trimming were worked out from the DNA. The sample table lists about 610,000 clones, 95% to 98% of them with a count of one. 0.057% of the sample is held by the ten biggest clonotypes.

The chain joins TRBV9 to TRBJ1-4, and the D gene may be TRBD1, 6 bases matching. Sequences were obtained from naive CD4+ T cells sorted from blood. Sample cell subset or site, as interpreted from the label and publication: CD45RA+ positively selected. This sequence originates from a woman aged 30 to 39 in good health. The DNA is as follows: TGTGCCAGCAGCGCAACGACCCAGGGGAGGCCTCTTGAAAAACTGTTTTTT. It specifies CASSATTQGRPLEKLFF.